The rows below give T cell receptor beta chains drawn from one sample of a study of T cells in Graves' hyperthyroidism and ophthalmopathy. TCRdb processed the multiplex PCR reads anew with MiXCR; each CDR3 protein has one entry. The sample has 250,000 to 300,000 distinct CDR3 sequences; approximately 12% are singletons. The sequenced material came from blood. The receptors come from a woman in her twenties or thirties with Graves' hyperthyroidism that later progressed to Graves' ophthalmopathy. The CDR3 runs from the conserved cysteine through the conserved F or W. Fields, in order: D gene, clone size, V gene, J gene, CDR3 DNA, CDR3 protein. D genes are given only for firm matches. Clone size is not always given. Where it is, it says once, few, many or a class for expanded clones.

TRBD2	.	TRBV6-4	TRBJ2-1	TGTGCCAGCAGTGACTCACCTAGCGGGACCCGATACAATGAGCAGTTCTTC	CASSDSPSGTRYNEQFF
TRBD1	many	TRBV5-5	TRBJ2-7	TGTGCCAGCAGCTTTGGACAGGGGGACGAGCAGTACTTC	CASSFGQGDEQYF
.	few	TRBV29-1	TRBJ2-1	TGCAGCGTTGATTGGCAGGGGACCTACAATGAGCAGTTCTTC	CSVDWQGTYNEQFF
.	many	TRBV18	TRBJ2-7	TGTGCCAGCTCGCAACTAGAACCCGAGCAGTACTTC	CASSQLEPEQYF
TRBD1	.	TRBV7-8	TRBJ1-2	TGTGCCAGCAGCTTAGGAGACAGGGGGTACTATGGCTACACCTTC	CASSLGDRGYYGYTF
TRBD1	.	TRBV4-2	TRBJ1-1	TGTGCCAGCAGCATTAGGACAGGGTGGACTGAAGCTTTCTTT	CASSIRTGWTEAFF
.	many	TRBV4-3	TRBJ2-5	TGCGCCAGCAGCCAAGACTTAGGGCCCCAGTACTTC	CASSQDLGPQYF
TRBD1	many	TRBV20-1	TRBJ1-5	TGCAGTGCTAGCCGGGACAGGGCATTCTCATCAGGACAGCCCCAGCATTTT	CSASRDRAFSSGQPQHF
TRBD2	many	TRBV28	TRBJ2-5	TGTGCCAGCAGTTCCCCCGGGGAGGGGTTCGGAGGGGAGACCCAGTACTTC	CASSSPGEGFGGETQYF
TRBD2	few	TRBV19	TRBJ2-7	TGTGCCAGTAGGGTGACTAGCGGGAGCATCTACGAGCAGTACTTC	CASRVTSGSIYEQYF
TRBD1	few	TRBV3-1	TRBJ1-3	TGTGCCAGCAGCCAATCCGGACAGGTCTCTGGAAACACCATATATTTT	CASSQSGQVSGNTIYF
.	many	TRBV28	TRBJ2-7	TGTGCCAGCAGCCCTAGGGACGGATACGAGCAGTACTTC	CASSPRDGYEQYF
TRBD2	many	TRBV18	TRBJ2-3	TGTGCCAGCTCCCCTTGGGGCGGGAGTATCGCGCATACGCAGTATTTT	CASSPWGGSIAHTQYF
.	many	TRBV11-1	TRBJ2-5	TGTGCCAGCAGCTCCCGGGAGTTTCAAGAGACCCAGTACTTC	CASSSREFQETQYF
TRBD2	many	TRBV5-6	TRBJ2-1	TGTGCCAGCAGCTTAAGCGGGACTAGCGGATACAATGAGCAGTTCTTC	CASSLSGTSGYNEQFF